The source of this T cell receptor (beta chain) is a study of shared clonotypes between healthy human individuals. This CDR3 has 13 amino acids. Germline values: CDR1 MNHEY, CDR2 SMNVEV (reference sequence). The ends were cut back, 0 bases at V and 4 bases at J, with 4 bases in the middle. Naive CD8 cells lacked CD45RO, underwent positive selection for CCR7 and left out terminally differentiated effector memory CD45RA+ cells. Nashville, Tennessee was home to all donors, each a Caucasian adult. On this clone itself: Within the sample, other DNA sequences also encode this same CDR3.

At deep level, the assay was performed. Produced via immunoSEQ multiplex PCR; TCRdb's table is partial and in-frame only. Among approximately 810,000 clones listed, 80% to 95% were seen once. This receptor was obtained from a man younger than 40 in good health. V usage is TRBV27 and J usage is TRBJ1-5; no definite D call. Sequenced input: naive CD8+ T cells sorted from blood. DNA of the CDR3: TGTGCCAGCAGTTTATCGGGTAATCAGCCCCAGCATTTT. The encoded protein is CASSLSGNQPQHF.